The table lists the clone carrying this TCR beta chain with a count of one. The antigen is undetermined. This sample is part of a study of T cell repertoires in cytomegalovirus infection. The wider study: The authors used CMV epitopes that were HLA-C-restricted (recently identified) and HLA-B-restricted (well studied). Public signatures in TCR beta pointed to CMV infection and matching HLA type. Study findings and constraints: In two of eight donors, the top clonotype was HLA-C-restricted CMV-specific.

TCRdb passed the reads through MiXCR, listing each CDR3 protein once. The table includes a few hundred thousand distinct CDR3 sequences, almost 40% detected once. The trim removed 10 bases at V and 6 bases at J, leaving 8 bases unmatched. Germline CDR1 MNHGY, CDR2 SAAAGT. The CDR3 is made up of 13 amino acids. The input for sequencing was cultured PBMCs, taken from culture after CMV antigen stimulation. The chain couples TRBV6-8 to TRBJ2-2, with 7 positions matching TRBD2. The source of this sequence is a human donor in good health (CMV status not recorded). Some clones in this sample may be carry-over from other donors' samples. Here the CDR3 DNA reads TGTGCCACCGGAGCTAGCGGACCCGGGGAGCTGTTTTTT. Translated, it gives CATGASGPGELFF.